The source of this T cell receptor (beta chain) is a study of shared clonotypes between healthy human individuals. The study's findings and limits: Only blood underwent sampling, and tissue repertoires likely differ.

Only in-frame clones appear in the TCRdb table, and some are missing; sequencing was by immunoSEQ multiplex PCR. Of 950,000 to 1,100,000 clones in the sample, about 76% are singletons; the top ten hold approximately 1.5%. Study donors comprised healthy, HIV-negative adults devoid of recent acute infection or vaccination. Details on this clone: Antigen unknown. This may stem from a read error, because a much larger clone lies one nucleotide away. Other DNA sequences of this sample code for an identical CDR3.

This receptor was identified in a man aged 18 to 30 in good health. The material sequenced was memory CD4+ T cells sorted from blood. Subset given: CD45RA-negative fraction.

The CDR3 DNA sequence: TGCGCCAGCAGCTTGTCACGGGGCACTGAAGCTTTCTTT. Protein: CASSLSRGTEAFF. V usage is TRBV5-1 and J usage is TRBJ1-1; D is unclear. Trimming took 1 base from V and 4 from J, leaving 8 bases between them. The CDR3 sequence is 13 residues long. Germline CDR1 is SGHRS and CDR2 is YFSETQ. The complete variable domain, with remaining parts taken from reference TRBV5-1 and TRBJ1-1, reads KAGVTQTPRYLIKTRGQQVTLSCSPISGHRSVSWYQQTPGQGLQFLFEYFSETQRNKGNFPGRFSGRQFSNSRSEMNVSTLELGDSALYLCASSLSRGTEAFFGQGTRLTVV.